The 14 T cell receptor beta chains below were found in one sample sequenced in a study of blood T cell repertoires in COVID-19. Profiled with immunoSEQ multiplex PCR; TCRdb holds only in-frame clones, not every one. The sample holds 300,000 to 350,000 clones; over 75% are singletons and the top ten take 2.2%. The sequenced sample was PBMCs or T cells enriched from blood (not recorded which). These receptors were obtained from a man aged 25 to 45 who had recovered from COVID-19.

The chain has TRBV19 and TRBJ1-6, with 10 bases aligning to TRBD1. This CDR3 comprises 17 residues. Germline assignment: CDR1 LNHDA and CDR2 SQIVND (reference sequence). J was trimmed by 6 bases and V by 6 bases; bases with no gene match: 11. The CDR3 region is CASSPRTGGSTNSPLHF. Written as DNA, the CDR3 is TGTGCCAGTAGCCCCCGGACAGGGGGTAGCACTAATTCACCCCTCCACTTT.

The chain joins TRBV3-1 (or the pseudogene TRBV3-2) to TRBJ1-4; maybe TRBD1 (5 bases). V gave up 0 bases and J gave up 8 bases, with 22 bases separating them. Per the germline V gene, CDR1 is LGHDT and CDR2 is YNNKEL (reference sequence). The CDR3 sequence is 18 residues long. Here the CDR3 reads CASSQDAGLSGLGEKLFF. The CDR3 DNA reads as TGTGCCAGCAGCCAAGATGCGGGACTGTCAGGTTTAGGGGAAAAACTGTTTTTT.

The chain recombines TRBV28 with TRBJ2-1; a weak D match, TRBD2 (5 bases). V was trimmed by 7 bases and J by 7 bases, leaving 20 bases between them. Per germline, CDR1 MDHEN and CDR2 SYDVKM. The CDR3 has 15 residues. The CDR3 reads CASIAGTRGQNEQFF. The CDR3 DNA reads as TGTGCCAGCATTGCGGGCACCCGGGGTCAAAATGAGCAGTTCTTC.

This clone was counted at least ten times. The rearrangement uses TRBV5-4 and TRBJ2-7, with a possible D match to TRBD2 (6 bases). Germline V gene data show CDR1 as SGHNT and CDR2 as YYREEE (reference sequence). V was pared by 0 bases and J by 0 bases, with 7 bases between. This CDR3 contains 14 residues. The CDR3 bases are TGTGCCAGCAGCTTGGCCGGGGGCTCCTACGAGCAGTACTTC. Translated: CASSLAGGSYEQYF.

The chain carries TRBV10-3 and TRBJ1-3, with a weak D call TRBD1 (5 bases). The germline gives CDR1 ENHRY, CDR2 SYGVKD. This CDR3 contains 14 residues. The ends were cut back, 6 bases at V and 0 bases at J, with 9 bases in the middle. The CDR3 DNA reads as TGTGCCATCAGGGACACCTCCTCTGGAAACACCATATATTTT. Its translation: CAIRDTSSGNTIYF.

This clone was seen just once. At the DNA level, this CDR3 is encoded by other sequences in the same sample as well. The rearrangement joins TRBV4-3 to TRBJ2-3, with a weak D call TRBD2 (6 bases). CDR1 LGHNA and CDR2 YSLEER come from the germline V gene. This CDR3 contains 16 residues. Trimming pared 0 bases from V and 1 base from J, leaving 11 bases between. CDR3 bases: TGCGCCAGCAGCCAAGAATTCGGCGGGGGCACAGATACGCAGTATTTT. It yields the protein CASSQEFGGGTDTQYF.

The chain joins TRBV6-6 to TRBJ2-7, with 7 bases matching TRBD2. Germline CDR1 and CDR2: MNHNY and SVGAGI (reference sequence). V gave up 2 bases and J gave up 6 bases; unmatched junction bases: 7. The CDR3 loop spans 14 amino acids. The DNA for the CDR3 is TGTGCCAGCAGTTACGCCCGGGGGAGGGGCGAGCAGTACTTC. It yields the protein CASSYARGRGEQYF.

V usage is TRBV7-3 and J usage is TRBJ1-2; D is possibly TRBD1 (6 bases). With 8 bases removed from V and 1 base from J, the gap between germline ends came to 17 bases. CDR3 size: 15 residues. Germline lookup yields CDR1 SGHTA and CDR2 FQGTGA. CDR3: CASFWQGLDNYGYTF. The CDR3 DNA sequence: TGTGCCAGCTTTTGGCAGGGGTTGGATAACTATGGCTACACCTTC.

The sample holds a few counts of this clone. The same CDR3 is also encoded by other DNA sequences in this sample. The chain has TRBV14 and TRBJ1-6, with 10 bases lining up with TRBD1. CDR1 SGHDN and CDR2 FVKESK come from the germline V gene. V shed 4 bases, J shed 7 bases, and the junction held 1 base outside the gene matches. The CDR3 runs 14 residues. CDR3 in amino acids: CASSRDRGNSPLHF. In DNA, the CDR3 is TGTGCCAGCAGCCGGGACAGGGGAAATTCACCCCTCCACTTT.

In its sample, this clone was seen once. V is TRBV7-3 and J is TRBJ2-5; D may be TRBD2 (7 bases). The ends were cut back, 5 bases at V and 5 bases at J, with 15 bases in the middle. The CDR3 length is 14 residues. Germline V gene lookup returns CDR1 SGHTA and CDR2 FQGTGA. CDR3 residues: CASSQRGGTETQYF. In DNA form, the CDR3 reads TGTGCCAGCAGCCAAAGGGGGGGCACCGAGACCCAGTACTTC.

J is TRBJ1-2 and V is TRBV27; D may be TRBD1 (5 bases). CDR3 length equals 12 residues. The V gene's germline CDR1 is MNHEY and CDR2 SMNVEV (reference sequence). V lost 5 bases and J lost 6, with 10 bases in between. This CDR3 reads CASSPGGDGYTF. The CDR3 coding sequence is TGTGCCAGCAGTCCCGGGGGAGATGGCTACACCTTC.

This sequence joins TRBV29-1 and TRBJ2-1, with 7 bases aligning to TRBD2. The CDR3 length is 14 residues. The germline gives CDR1 SQVTM, CDR2 ANQGSEA. The junction had 6 bases not matched to a gene; V was cut back by 7 bases and J by 0 bases. For the CDR3, the DNA is TGCAGCGCTGGGGGGGGAAGCTCCTACAATGAGCAGTTCTTC. It codes for CSAGGGSSYNEQFF.

The chain links TRBV10-3 to TRBJ1-2, with 11 bases identical to TRBD1. Germline CDR1 is ENHRY and CDR2 is SYGVKD. J lost 1 base, V lost 5 bases, and 3 bases had no gene match. This CDR3 comprises 15 residues. The CDR3 is CAISRTGGHNYGYTF. In DNA form, the CDR3 reads TGTGCCATCAGTCGGACAGGGGGCCATAACTATGGCTACACCTTC.

V usage is TRBV3-1 (or the pseudogene TRBV3-2) and J usage is TRBJ1-2; 7 nucleotides align to TRBD1. The CDR3 loop spans 15 amino acids. Germline V lookup: CDR1 LGHDT, CDR2 YNNKEL (reference sequence). V lost 4 bases and J lost 8; bases outside the gene matches: 13. This chain's CDR3 is CASSLTGAGFSGYTF. The CDR3 coding sequence is TGTGCCAGCAGCCTTACAGGGGCTGGGTTTTCCGGCTACACCTTC.